A single sample is the source of the 8 T cell receptor beta chains below, sequenced in a study of blood T cell repertoires in COVID-19. Profiled with immunoSEQ multiplex PCR; TCRdb holds only in-frame clones, not every one. The table lists roughly 300,000 clones, roughly 88% of them singletons, with 9% to 9.5% in the top ten. Specimen: peripheral blood. These receptors were taken from a young man with active or convalescent COVID-19.

The chain combines TRBV10-3 with TRBJ2-7; a weak D match, TRBD1 (5 bases). Germline V gene sequence: CDR1 ENHRY, CDR2 SYGVKD. The ends were cut back, 2 bases at V and 5 bases at J, with 19 bases in the middle. The CDR3 has 16 amino acids. CDR3 in amino acids: CAISEARANVGDEQYF. The DNA for the CDR3 is TGTGCCATCAGTGAGGCCAGGGCTAATGTTGGCGACGAGCAGTACTTC.

This rearrangement joins TRBV5-4 to TRBJ2-2, with 7 bases aligning to TRBD2. Germline lookup yields CDR1 SGHNT and CDR2 YYREEE (reference sequence). V shed 3 bases and J 6 bases; nucleotides not matched to a gene: 5. The CDR3 extends over 14 amino acids. The CDR3 loop is CASSSGGSPGELFF. In DNA form, the CDR3 reads TGTGCCAGCAGCTCGGGGGGATCACCCGGGGAGCTGTTTTTT.

V gene TRBV7-8 combines with J gene TRBJ2-6, with 12 bases fitting TRBD2. The germline CDR1 and CDR2 sequences are SGHVS and FQNEAQ. The CDR3 loop spans 21 amino acids. The ends lost 0 bases at V and 0 bases at J; junction bases unmatched: 9. CDR3 DNA: TGTGCCAGCAGCTTAGCTCCCCCAGGACTAGCGGGATTCTCTGGGGCCAACGTCCTGACTTTC. It translates to CASSLAPPGLAGFSGANVLTF.

This chain connects TRBV12-3 or TRBV12-4 to TRBJ1-1, with D maybe TRBD1 (6 bases). The CDR3 spans 13 residues. V was pared by 7 bases and J by 6 bases, with 15 bases between. CDR3 amino acids: CASTRGGAAEAFF. The CDR3 DNA reads as TGTGCCAGCACCCGGGGGGGGGCCGCTGAAGCTTTCTTT.

J is TRBJ1-3 and V is TRBV6-6, with D possibly being TRBD1 (5 bases). The CDR3 length is 14 residues. In germline, CDR1 is MNHNY, CDR2 SVGAGI (reference sequence). V lost 4 bases to trimming and J lost 3 bases, with 10 bases between them. The CDR3 sequence: CASSLGAHGNTIYF. The DNA for the CDR3 is TGTGCCAGCAGTTTAGGGGCCCATGGAAACACCATATATTTT.

The V call is TRBV3-1 (or the pseudogene TRBV3-2), the J call TRBJ2-5; the match to TRBD1 covers 10 bases. This CDR3 is built from 15 residues. V lost 0 bases to trimming and J lost 3 bases; unmatched junction nucleotides: 1. CDR1 and CDR2 (germline): LGHDT, YNNKEL (reference sequence). CDR3 in amino acids: CASSQDGTGEETQYF. CDR3 nucleotide sequence: TGTGCCAGCAGCCAAGATGGGACAGGGGAAGAGACCCAGTACTTC.

A single count supports this clone. V and J are TRBV3-1 (or the pseudogene TRBV3-2) and TRBJ2-2, with D unresolved. Per the germline V gene, CDR1 is LGHDT and CDR2 is YNNKEL (reference sequence). CDR3 length: 12 residues. The V and J ends lost 3 bases and 8 bases respectively, with 7 bases between them. CDR3 in DNA: TGTGCCAGCAGCCATGGAGTTGGGGAGCTGTTTTTT. This codes for CASSHGVGELFF.

The chain links TRBV2 to TRBJ2-4; weak D call: TRBD2 (6 bases). Trimming left V 6 bases short and J 0 bases short, with 6 bases between. Germline V gene lookup returns CDR1 SNHLY and CDR2 FYNNEI. The CDR3 loop spans 13 amino acids. In DNA form, the CDR3 reads TGTGCCAGCAGGGGACTAGCCAAAAACATTCAGTACTTC. It is translated as CASRGLAKNIQYF.